This TCR beta chain was recorded in a study of early T cells in non-severe SARS-CoV-2 infection. About the study: The study sequenced bulk RNA from unsorted whole blood, with chains unpaired.

CDR1 and CDR2 from the germline V gene are MNHEY and SMNVEV (reference sequence). The CDR3 is 15 amino acids. With V trimmed by 6 bases and J by 5 bases, 7 bases remained unmatched. Findings and caveats of the study: Lookups in VDJdb leaned toward anti-spike CD8 responses and missed private and CD4 specificities.

Attachment of unique molecular identifiers was made to individual cDNA molecules. TCRdb re-called the 5' RACE reads with MiXCR, one entry per CDR3 protein. In the table there are around 52,000 distinct CDR3 sequences, approximately 10% of which are singletons. This clonotype has more than one count but fewer than ten. The antigen is unknown. Sequenced material: whole blood. This TCR was recovered from an adult who was a healthcare worker with PCR-confirmed SARS-CoV-2 infection or an uninfected control (not recorded which). V is TRBV27 and J is TRBJ2-5; 12 nucleotides align to TRBD1. CDR3 coding DNA: TGTGCCAGCAGATTTGGGACAGGGGGCGCGGAGACCCAGTACTTC. As protein: CASRFGTGGAETQYF.